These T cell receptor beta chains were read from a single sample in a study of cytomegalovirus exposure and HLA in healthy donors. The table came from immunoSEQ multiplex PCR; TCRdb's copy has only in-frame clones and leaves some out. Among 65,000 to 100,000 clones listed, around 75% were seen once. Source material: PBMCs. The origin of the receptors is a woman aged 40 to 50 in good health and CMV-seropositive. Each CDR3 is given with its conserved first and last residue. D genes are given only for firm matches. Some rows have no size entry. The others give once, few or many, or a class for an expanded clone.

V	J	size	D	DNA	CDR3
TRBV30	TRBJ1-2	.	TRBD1	TGTGCCTGGAGTTCGGGACAGGGAAAGGGGCATGGCTACACCTTC	CAWSSGQGKGHGYTF
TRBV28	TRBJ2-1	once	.	TGTGCCAGCACCCCATGGGCAGGGGGGTCTGGGGGTGAGCAGTTCTTC	CASTPWAGGSGGEQFF
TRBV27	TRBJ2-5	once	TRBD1	TGTGCCAGCAGTTCCCAAACGACAGGGAGCCAAGAGACCCAGTACTTC	CASSSQTTGSQETQYF
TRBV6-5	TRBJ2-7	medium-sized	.	TGTGCCAGCAGCCCCCCGGACACGCGAATCTACGAGCAGTACTTC	CASSPPDTRIYEQYF
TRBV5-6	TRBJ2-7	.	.	TGTGCCAGCAGCCAGTGGGACTTAAGGAGCTCCTACGAGCAGTACTTC	CASSQWDLRSSYEQYF
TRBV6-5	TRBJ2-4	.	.	TGTGCCAGCGCCTCCGGGAGTGGAAACATTCAGTACTTC	CASASGSGNIQYF
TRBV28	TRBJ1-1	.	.	TGTGCCAGCAGTTTAAGGTATTGGGCCACTGAAGCTTTCTTT	CASSLRYWATEAFF
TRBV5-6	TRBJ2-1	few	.	TGTGCCAGCAGCTTGGGCAGGGCCAATGAGCAGTTCTTC	CASSLGRANEQFF
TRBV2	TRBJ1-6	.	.	TGTGCCAGCAGGGCGGAGGGCTCCTATAATTCACCCCTCCACTTT	CASRAEGSYNSPLHF
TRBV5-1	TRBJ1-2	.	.	TGCGCCAGCAGCCCTGGACAGCCGAACTATGGCTACACCTTC	CASSPGQPNYGYTF
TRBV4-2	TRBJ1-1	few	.	TGTGCCAGCAGCCCAACACCGAACACTGAAGCTTTCTTT	CASSPTPNTEAFF
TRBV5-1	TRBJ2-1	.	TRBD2	TGCGCCAGCAGCCTCCCGGGGGGAATTAATATTGGGCAGTTCTTC	CASSLPGGINIGQFF
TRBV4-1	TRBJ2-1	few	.	TGCGCCAGCAGCCAAGGGCCAGATCCCTCCTACAATGAGCAGTTCTTC	CASSQGPDPSYNEQFF
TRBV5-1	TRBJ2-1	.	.	TGCGCCAGCAGCTTGGCGGCGGGGATATACAATGAGCAGTTCTTC	CASSLAAGIYNEQFF
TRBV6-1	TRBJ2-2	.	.	TGTGCCAGCAGTGAAGCGAGGAGGAGACGGGTGGGGACCGGGGAGCTGTTTTTT	CASSEARRRRVGTGELFF
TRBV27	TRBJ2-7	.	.	TGTGCCAGCAGTATCCGGGAGAACCCCTACGAGCAGTACTTC	CASSIRENPYEQYF
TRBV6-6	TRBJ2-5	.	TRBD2	TGTGCCAGCGATTCGGGACTAGCGGGAGTTTGGGAGACCCAGTACTTC	CASDSGLAGVWETQYF
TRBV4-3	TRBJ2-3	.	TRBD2	TGCGCCAGCAGCCAGATAGCGGGAGGGTTTCGAGCAGATACGCAGTATTTT	CASSQIAGGFRADTQYF
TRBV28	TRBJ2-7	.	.	TGTGCCAGCACGCGGGACGTAACCTACGAGCAGTACTTC	CASTRDVTYEQYF
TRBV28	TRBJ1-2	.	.	TGTGCCAGCAGTCAGGGAGGTTCTACTAACTATGGCTACACCTTC	CASSQGGSTNYGYTF
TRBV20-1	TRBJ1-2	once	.	TGCAGTGGGGGGGACAACTATGGCTACACCTTC	CSGGDNYGYTF
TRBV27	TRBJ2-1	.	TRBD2	TGTGCCAGCAGTTTAAGGACTAGCGGGAGCAATGAGCAGTTCTTC	CASSLRTSGSNEQFF
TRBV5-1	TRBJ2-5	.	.	TGCGCCAGCAGCTTGGGGTCGGGTACCGGAGAGACCCAGTACTTC	CASSLGSGTGETQYF
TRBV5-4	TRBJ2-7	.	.	TGTGCCAGCAGCTTGGCAGGGACAAAGTACGAGCAGTACTTC	CASSLAGTKYEQYF
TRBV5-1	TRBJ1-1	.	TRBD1	TGCGCCAGCAGCTCCCGGGACAGGGGGCTGGCGGGCACTGAAGCTTTCTTT	CASSSRDRGLAGTEAFF
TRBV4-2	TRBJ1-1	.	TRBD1	TGTGCCAGCAGCCTGCCAGGACAGGGCAGAGCTTTCTTT	CASSLPGQGRAFF
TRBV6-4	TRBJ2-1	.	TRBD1	TGTGCCAGCAGTGAAAGTGACAGGGGTAATGAGCAGTTCTTC	CASSESDRGNEQFF
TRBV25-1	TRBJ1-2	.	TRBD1	TGTGCCAGCAGTGGTCAAGAAGCGGGACAGGGAGACGGCTACACCTTC	CASSGQEAGQGDGYTF
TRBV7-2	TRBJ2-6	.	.	TGTGCCAGCAGCCTTCAGCCAGGGGACGTCCTGACTTTC	CASSLQPGDVLTF
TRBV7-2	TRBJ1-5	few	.	TGTGCCAGCAGCTTGGGGAGGGAGCCCCCCCAGCATTTT	CASSLGREPPQHF
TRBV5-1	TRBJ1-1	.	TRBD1	TGCGCCAGCAGCTTGGAACAAGCCAAGACAGGGTTGGCAGCTTTCTTT	CASSLEQAKTGLAAFF
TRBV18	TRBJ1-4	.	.	TGTGCCAGCTCACCCGGGGGTCGTGAAAAACTGTTTTTT	CASSPGGREKLFF
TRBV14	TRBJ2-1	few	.	TGTGCCAGCAGCCCACGACTTTTTCTCTCCGATGAGCAGTTCTTC	CASSPRLFLSDEQFF
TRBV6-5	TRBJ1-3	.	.	TGTGCCAGCAGAACGACGGGTGGTGGAAACACCATATATTTT	CASRTTGGGNTIYF
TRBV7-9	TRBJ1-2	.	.	TGTGCCAGCAGCTTAGGTATCAACTATGGCTACACCTTC	CASSLGINYGYTF
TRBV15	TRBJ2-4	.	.	TGTGCCACCAGCAGGGAGGGGGCCACAGCGTTCAAAAACATTCAGTACTTC	CATSREGATAFKNIQYF
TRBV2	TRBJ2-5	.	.	TGTGCCACCAGACAGACGACTACCCAAGAGACCCAGTACTTC	CATRQTTTQETQYF
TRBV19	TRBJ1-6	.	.	TGTGCCAGCCGGGGGGGCCACTCGAGCTATAATTCACCCCTCCACTTT	CASRGGHSSYNSPLHF
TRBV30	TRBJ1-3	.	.	TGTGCCTGGACCGGACAGCGTTTACCCCGGGGAAACACCATATATTTT	CAWTGQRLPRGNTIYF
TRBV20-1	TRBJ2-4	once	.	TGCAGTGCTAGAGATGCCAGTTTTCAGTACTTC	CSARDASFQYF
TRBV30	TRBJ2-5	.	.	TGTGCCTGGAGTCCGGTACCTCTAGAGACCCAGTACTTC	CAWSPVPLETQYF
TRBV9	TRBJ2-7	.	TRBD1	TGTGCCAGCAGCGTAGGACAGGGGAACTACGAGCAGTACTTC	CASSVGQGNYEQYF
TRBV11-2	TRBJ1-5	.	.	TGTGCCAGCAGCGCCCTCGGGGGCAATCAGCCCCAGCATTTT	CASSALGGNQPQHF
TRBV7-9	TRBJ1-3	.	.	TGTGCCAGCAGATCCCTAGGAAACACCATATATTTT	CASRSLGNTIYF
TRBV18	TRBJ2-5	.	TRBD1	TGTGCCAGCTCACCAGGGGGACAGCAAGAGACCCAGTACTTC	CASSPGGQQETQYF